These 30 T cell receptor beta chains were sequenced from one sample in a study of blood T cell repertoires in COVID-19. Here immunoSEQ multiplex PCR was the method, and the copy in TCRdb shows in-frame clones only, minus some. The table includes around 210,000 clones, 80% detected once. The sequencing input was peripheral blood. The receptors shown here come from a woman between 65 and 79 years old with acute or convalescent COVID-19.

The chain carries TRBV12-3 or TRBV12-4 and TRBJ2-1; 8 bases are a match to TRBD2. V lost 9 bases, J lost 4 bases, and 5 bases stayed unmatched. The CDR3 runs to 13 residues. The CDR3, as DNA: TGTGCCAGTAGCGGGAACCTTTACAATGAGCAGTTCTTC. This codes for CASSGNLYNEQFF.

This clone was counted between two and nine times. V usage is TRBV7-9 and J usage is TRBJ2-2, with 10 bases fitting TRBD2. This CDR3 contains 15 residues. The V segment lost 10 bases and the J segment 7 bases; nucleotides outside the gene matches: 12. Germline CDR1 and CDR2: SEHNR and FQNEAQ (reference sequence). The DNA of the CDR3 is TGTGCCACGGGCCGGGCTAGCGGGAGTGACGGGGAGCTGTTTTTT. Its translation: CATGRASGSDGELFF.

The rearrangement uses TRBV27 and TRBJ1-5; D might be TRBD1 (5 bases). Trimming removed 0 bases at V and 3 bases at J, with 9 bases between. There are 15 residues in the CDR3. Germline V gives CDR1 MNHEY, CDR2 SMNVEV (reference sequence). CDR3 sequence (DNA): TGTGCCAGCAGTTTATCGGGGGGTACCAATCAGCCCCAGCATTTT. Translated: CASSLSGGTNQPQHF.

In nucleotides, the CDR3 is TGTGCCACCAGTGATCGGCGGACAAACACCGGGGAGCTGTTTTTT. Translation: CATSDRRTNTGELFF. The V and J genes are TRBV24-1 and TRBJ2-2, with D possibly matching TRBD1 (5 bases). Between the trimmed V and J ends, which lost 3 bases and 2 bases, there was a span of 9 bases. Germline V gene lookup returns CDR1 KGHDR and CDR2 SFDVKD. The CDR3 length is 15 residues.

The chain is built from TRBV9 and TRBJ2-1; 9 bases align to TRBD1. Germline V lookup: CDR1 SGDLS, CDR2 YYNGEE. This CDR3 region has 15 residues. With 6 bases clipped from V and 4 bases from J, the junction kept 8 bases outside the gene matches. As DNA, the CDR3 is TGTGCCAGCACCTACCGGGACAGGGTTTACAATGAGCAGTTCTTC. It codes for CASTYRDRVYNEQFF.

The rearrangement joins TRBV6-5 to TRBJ2-2; 7 nucleotides agree with TRBD1. The germline V gene has CDR1 MNHEY and CDR2 SVGAGI. The CDR3 spans 15 residues. V was pared by 6 bases and J by 5 bases, with 9 bases of the junction left unmatched. CDR3 protein: CASSRQGVMTGELFF. The CDR3 region has the DNA TGTGCCAGCAGCCGACAGGGAGTGATGACCGGGGAGCTGTTTTTT.

This chain links TRBV7-2 with TRBJ2-1; 7 bases are shared with TRBD2. V shed 5 bases, J shed 6 bases, and the junction held 13 bases outside the gene matches. This CDR3 region has 16 residues. Germline V CDR1 and CDR2: SGHTA, FQGNSA. CDR3 loop: CASSPEPGRAGNEQFF. The CDR3 coding sequence is TGTGCCAGCAGCCCCGAACCGGGGAGGGCAGGCAATGAGCAGTTCTTC.

The rearrangement links TRBV7-3 to TRBJ2-5, with 9 bases lining up with TRBD1. After removal of 5 bases from V and 4 bases from J, the junction contained 8 bases not matched to a gene. The length of the CDR3 is 15 residues. Germline assignment: CDR1 SGHTA and CDR2 FQGTGA. The CDR3 reads CASSPRTGVGETQYF. The DNA of the CDR3 is TGTGCCAGCAGCCCCCGGACAGGGGTGGGAGAGACCCAGTACTTC.

This chain uses TRBV5-1 with TRBJ1-1; tentative D call: TRBD1 (5 bases). The CDR3 consists of 13 residues. Germline CDR1 and CDR2: SGHRS and YFSETQ. Trimming stripped 5 bases from V and 7 bases from J, with 15 bases between. Written as DNA, the CDR3 is TGCGCCAGCAGGAGTCGGACATCTAATGAAGCTTTCTTT. Protein: CASRSRTSNEAFF.

The chain combines TRBV16 with TRBJ1-2; D is ambiguous. The V gene's germline CDR1 is KGHSY and CDR2 FQNENV. The CDR3 has 15 amino acids. V was cut by 3 bases and J by 5 bases, with 16 bases left in between. CDR3 coding DNA: TGTGCCAGCAGCCATCCGGAGGTCGGGAGGTATGGCTACACCTTC. It translates to CASSHPEVGRYGYTF.

The chain uses TRBV30 and TRBJ1-1, with TRBD1 as a possible D gene (5 bases). The V gene's germline CDR1 is GTSNPN and CDR2 SVGIG (reference sequence). Trimming removed 3 bases at V and 1 base at J, with 12 bases between. This CDR3 contains 14 residues. The CDR3 region is CAWRSFTGNTEAFF. Here the CDR3 DNA reads TGTGCCTGGAGGAGTTTTACAGGGAACACTGAAGCTTTCTTT.

This chain links TRBV6-5 with TRBJ2-2, with D maybe TRBD1 (6 bases). The CDR3 is 15 amino acids. CDR1 is MNHEY, CDR2 SVGAGI, per germline. Trimming took off 6 bases at V and 4 bases at J, with 15 bases between the two ends. The CDR3 DNA follows: TGTGCCAGCAGCCCCAGGGGAGACGGCACCGGGGAGCTGTTTTTT. Protein product: CASSPRGDGTGELFF.

The CDR3 DNA is TGTGCCATCAGTGAGTCATGGCAGGGGGCGGGCGAGCAGTACTTC. It yields the protein CAISESWQGAGEQYF. V and J are TRBV10-3 and TRBJ2-7; 8 nucleotides align to TRBD1. Trimming removed 0 bases from V and 6 bases from J; junction bases left unmatched: 7. Germline CDR1 is ENHRY and CDR2 is SYGVKD. The CDR3 length is 15 residues.

CDR3 protein: CASRKGTARETQYF. The CDR3 region has the DNA TGTGCCAGCAGAAAAGGGACAGCACGCGAGACCCAGTACTTC. The rearrangement joins TRBV6-5 to TRBJ2-5, with 7 bases matching TRBD1. Germline-derived CDR1 and CDR2 are MNHEY and SVGAGI. V was pared by 6 bases and J by 5 bases, with 9 bases of the junction left unmatched. The CDR3 is 14 residues long.

V usage is TRBV15 and J usage is TRBJ2-1; D not resolved. The ends were cut back, 1 base at V and 6 bases at J, with 10 bases in the middle. There are 14 residues in the CDR3. The germline gives CDR1 LNHNV, CDR2 YYDKDF (reference sequence). DNA of the CDR3: TGTGCCACCAGCAGAGTAGCAACCTCCAATGAGCAGTTCTTC. Its protein product is CATSRVATSNEQFF.

The rearrangement links TRBV6-6 to TRBJ2-5; TRBD1 agrees at 7 bases. The CDR3 extends over 15 amino acids. V was clipped by 2 bases and J by 1 base; unmatched bases: 4. The V gene's germline CDR1 is MNHNY and CDR2 SVGAGI (reference sequence). The chain's CDR3 is CASSYLTGIQETQYF. The CDR3 DNA sequence: TGTGCCAGCAGTTACCTGACAGGGATCCAAGAGACCCAGTACTTC.

The chain has TRBV6-6 and TRBJ1-5, with 10 bases aligning to TRBD1. V was pared by 5 bases and J by 0 bases, with 10 bases of the junction left unmatched. Germline V gives CDR1 MNHNY, CDR2 SVGAGI (reference sequence). The CDR3 contains 18 residues. The DNA for the CDR3 is TGTGCCAGCAGTCAGACAGGGGGCAGGGGTTATAGCAATCAGCCCCAGCATTTT. Translating gives CASSQTGGRGYSNQPQHF.

The chain recombines TRBV19 with TRBJ1-1, with TRBD1 as a possible D gene (6 bases). The CDR3 is made up of 11 amino acids. V lost 6 bases and J lost 12, with 14 bases in between. Germline-derived CDR1 and CDR2 are LNHDA and SQIVND (reference sequence). The CDR3 here is CASRKRGGTFF. In DNA form, the CDR3 reads TGTGCCAGTAGGAAGAGGGGGGGAACTTTCTTT.

The genes are TRBV19 and TRBJ1-1; D is possibly TRBD1 (6 bases). V was cut by 5 bases and J by 8 bases, with 15 bases left in between. This CDR3 is built from 13 residues. Germline values: CDR1 LNHDA, CDR2 SQIVND (reference sequence). The DNA for the CDR3 is TGTGCCAGTAGTCCCGCGGACAGAGCCGAAGCTTTCTTT. Its protein product is CASSPADRAEAFF.

V and J are TRBV7-8 and TRBJ2-2; TRBD2 agrees at 12 bases. The length of the CDR3 is 16 residues. With 5 bases clipped from V and 6 bases from J, the junction kept 7 bases outside the gene matches. Germline assignment: CDR1 SGHVS and CDR2 FQNEAQ. The CDR3 region is CASSLTSGSLAGELFF. The CDR3 DNA is TGTGCCAGCAGCCTGACTAGCGGGAGTCTGGCCGGGGAGCTGTTTTTT.

The chain combines TRBV15 with TRBJ2-2, with 7 bases fitting TRBD2. The CDR3 contains 15 residues. Germline trimming cut 7 bases from V and 0 bases from J; bases unmatched to any gene: 5. CDR1 and CDR2 (germline): LNHNV, YYDKDF (reference sequence). The CDR3 DNA is TGTGCCACCACTCCGGGGACTACGAACACCGGGGAGCTGTTTTTT. Translating gives CATTPGTTNTGELFF. The full variable domain, with the rest looked up from reference TRBV15 and TRBJ2-2, is DAMVIQNPRYQVTQFGKPVTLSCSQTLNHNVMYWYQQKSSQAPKLLFHYYDKDFNNEADTPDNFQSRRPNTSFCFLDIRSPGLGDTAMYLCATTPGTTNTGELFFGEGSRLTVL.

The chain uses TRBV9 and TRBJ2-1; TRBD2 matches at 10 bases. This CDR3 is built from 15 residues. Germline loops: CDR1 SGDLS, CDR2 YYNGEE. The V segment lost 4 bases and the J segment 6 bases; nucleotides outside the gene matches: 7. The CDR3 loop reads CASSPLAGVLNEQFF. DNA for the CDR3: TGTGCCAGCAGCCCCCTAGCGGGAGTCCTCAATGAGCAGTTCTTC.

The CDR3 reads CSVDEDTANYGYTF. CDR3 DNA sequence: TGCAGCGTTGACGAAGACACAGCTAACTATGGCTACACCTTC. The chain joins TRBV29-1 to TRBJ1-2; no clear D. The CDR3 loop spans 14 amino acids. Trimming pared 3 bases from V and 0 bases from J, leaving 11 bases between. In germline, CDR1 is SQVTM, CDR2 ANQGSEA.

V usage is TRBV28 and J usage is TRBJ2-5, with a possible D match to TRBD1 (6 bases). The V end was cut by 6 bases, the J end by 3 bases, with 11 bases between. The germline V gene has CDR1 MDHEN and CDR2 SYDVKM. The CDR3 is 13 amino acids. CDR3 in DNA: TGTGCCAGCAGACGGACAGCTAAAGAGACCCAGTACTTC. As protein: CASRRTAKETQYF.

The chain joins TRBV20-1 to TRBJ1-5; 7 bases line up with TRBD1. Trimming removed 3 bases from V and 6 bases from J; junction bases left unmatched: 11. The CDR3 totals 15 residues. In germline, CDR1 is DFQATT, CDR2 SNEGSKA (reference sequence). The CDR3 spells CSASFGSGGGQPQHF. CDR3 nucleotide sequence: TGCAGTGCTAGTTTCGGGTCAGGGGGAGGTCAGCCCCAGCATTTT.

The gene calls are TRBV6-4 and TRBJ1-1; D may be TRBD1 (5 bases). The CDR3 loop spans 14 amino acids. The germline V gene encodes CDR1 MRHNA and CDR2 SNTAGT. With 0 bases removed from V and 4 bases from J, the gap between germline ends came to 9 bases. The CDR3 is CASSDSMGGTEAFF. In DNA, the CDR3 is TGTGCCAGCAGTGACTCGATGGGGGGCACTGAAGCTTTCTTT.

This chain uses TRBV5-1 with TRBJ2-7; D possibly corresponds to TRBD1 (5 bases). V shed 3 bases and J shed 0 bases, with 16 bases lying between them. This CDR3 is built from 16 residues. Germline V CDR1 and CDR2: SGHRS, YFSETQ. The chain's CDR3 is CASSWRTRRDSYEQYF. Written as DNA, the CDR3 is TGCGCCAGCAGCTGGCGGACACGGAGAGACTCCTACGAGCAGTACTTC.

The chain uses TRBV3-1 (or the pseudogene TRBV3-2) and TRBJ2-7, with 7 bases lining up with TRBD1. J gave up 9 bases and V 2 bases, and 7 bases lay outside the gene matches. The CDR3 extends over 13 amino acids. Germline CDR1 is LGHDT and CDR2 is YNNKEL (reference sequence). CDR3 region: CASSQLTGTRQYF. Written as DNA, the CDR3 is TGTGCCAGCAGCCAACTGACAGGGACGAGGCAGTACTTC.

This sequence joins TRBV5-4 and TRBJ2-3, with D possibly TRBD2 on 5 matching bases. Trimming removed 4 bases from V and 4 bases from J, with 10 bases in between. This CDR3 spans 13 amino acids. The germline CDR1 and CDR2 sequences are SGHNT and YYREEE (reference sequence). This chain's CDR3 is CASSGWTSDTQYF. The CDR3, as DNA: TGTGCCAGCAGCGGGTGGACTTCAGATACGCAGTATTTT. The full variable domain, its missing parts supplied by reference TRBV5-4 and TRBJ2-3, is ETGVTQSPTHLIKTRGQQVTLRCSSQSGHNTVSWYQQALGQGPQFIFQYYREEENGRGNFPPRFSGLQFPNYSSELNVNALELDDSALYLCASSGWTSDTQYFGPGTRLTVL.

This clone was seen a few times. Other DNA sequences in this sample translate to the same CDR3. This chain's CDR3 is CASSLGDTSYEQYF. The CDR3 bases are TGTGCCAGCAGTCTAGGGGACACCTCCTACGAGCAGTACTTC. V gene TRBV27 combines with J gene TRBJ2-7, with TRBD1 as a possible D gene (6 bases). Germline V gene sequence: CDR1 MNHEY, CDR2 SMNVEV (reference sequence). V was clipped by 5 bases and J by 0 bases, with 11 bases between them. The CDR3 extends over 14 amino acids.